The next 22 T cell receptor beta chains were all read from a single sample in a study of shared clonotypes between healthy human individuals (dated by TCRdb to about 2020). The library came from the immunoSEQ multiplex PCR assay. In its TCRdb copy, this immuneACCESS table keeps in-frame sequences only and misses some clones. Where compared with another copy, unresolved V genes explain less than half of these, and the others have no known cause. Counted in this sample were approximately 980,000 clones; approximately 76% of them appeared once. Of the sample, approximately 1.5% is held by the ten largest clones. The sequencing input was memory CD4+ T cells sorted from blood. The cell subset or site tag for this specimen amounts to: CD45RA-negative fraction. The receptors were sampled from a young man in good health.

About this clone itself: The sample contains more than one DNA sequence encoding this CDR3. This chain connects TRBV19 to TRBJ2-1; the D is unclear. This CDR3 region has 13 residues. Germline CDR1 is LNHDA and CDR2 is SQIVND (reference sequence). V was trimmed by 1 base and J by 4 bases, leaving 5 bases between them. The CDR3 DNA sequence: TGTGCCAGTAGTATAGGGCAGTACAATGAGCAGTTCTTC. It translates to CASSIGQYNEQFF.

The chain links TRBV5-6 to TRBJ2-7, with a weak D call TRBD2 (6 bases). Germline V gene lookup returns CDR1 SGHDT and CDR2 YYEEEE. The V end was cut by 0 bases, the J end by 11 bases, with 18 bases between. This CDR3 comprises 14 residues. CDR3 sequence reads: CASSLGDRSSGEYF. The CDR3 coding sequence is TGTGCCAGCAGCTTGGGGGACCGCTCCTCGGGGGAGTACTTC.

This clone has a count of ten or more. The gene calls are TRBV10-3 and TRBJ2-5, with D tentatively TRBD2 (6 bases). V gave up 4 bases and J gave up 2 bases, with 14 bases separating them. Germline lookup yields CDR1 ENHRY and CDR2 SYGVKD. The CDR3 loop spans 15 amino acids. The CDR3 region is CAISAGLGGQETQYF. CDR3 coding DNA: TGTGCCATCAGTGCTGGACTCGGGGGTCAAGAGACCCAGTACTTC.

The chain carries TRBV18 and TRBJ1-1; possibly TRBD1 for D (6 bases). V was trimmed by 1 base and J by 5 bases, leaving 11 bases between them. The CDR3 has 14 residues. Germline V lookup: CDR1 KGHSH, CDR2 LQKENI. The CDR3 here is CASSPQGVDTEAFF. CDR3 nucleotides: TGTGCCAGCTCACCACAGGGGGTAGATACTGAAGCTTTCTTT. The full variable domain, its missing parts supplied by reference TRBV18 and TRBJ1-1, is NAGVMQNPRHLVRRRGQEARLRCSPMKGHSHVYWYRQLPEEGLKFMVYLQKENIIDESGMPKERFSAEFPKEGPSILRIQQVVRGDSAAYFCASSPQGVDTEAFFGQGTRLTVV.

CDR3 coding DNA: TGTGCCAGCACCCAAACACAGGGGGCGAGAGGCTACACCTTC. Protein: CASTQTQGARGYTF. The rearrangement uses TRBV6-5 and TRBJ1-2; 9 nucleotides align to TRBD1. Germline loops: CDR1 MNHEY, CDR2 SVGAGI. V shed 7 bases, J shed 8 bases, and the junction held 11 bases outside the gene matches. The CDR3 extends over 14 amino acids.

The J gene is TRBJ2-2, the V gene TRBV5-5; 8 nucleotides match TRBD1. Germline CDR1 SGHKS, CDR2 YYEKEE (reference sequence). CDR3 length: 15 amino acids. Trimming cost V 3 bases and J 7 bases; bases outside gene matches: 8. The CDR3 DNA reads TGTGCCAGCAGCTCTCGGACAGGGAGGATCGGGGAGCTGTTTTTT. Its translation: CASSSRTGRIGELFF.

The chain combines TRBV30 with TRBJ1-2; no clear D gene. The CDR3 has 12 amino acids. With 0 bases removed from V and 4 bases from J, the gap between germline ends came to 6 bases. Germline CDR1 GTSNPN, CDR2 SVGIG (reference sequence). As DNA, the CDR3 is TGTGCCTGGAGTGTCGAGGGCTATGGCTACACCTTC. Translating it yields CAWSVEGYGYTF.

The chain recombines TRBV5-1 with TRBJ2-7; D is perhaps TRBD1 or TRBD2 (6 bases each). The germline V gene has CDR1 SGHRS and CDR2 YFSETQ. The CDR3 is 14 residues long. V lost 2 bases and J 3 bases, leaving 12 bases between the germline ends. CDR3 nucleotides: TGCGCCAGCAGCTTAGGGGGGACCTACTACGAGCAGTACTTC. Its translation: CASSLGGTYYEQYF.

J is TRBJ1-2 and V is TRBV2; 12 nucleotides line up with TRBD1. The trim removed 7 bases at V and 5 bases at J, leaving 5 bases unmatched. The CDR3 has 14 amino acids. From germline, CDR1 is SNHLY and CDR2 FYNNEI. Here the CDR3 reads CASKGQGARYGYTF. CDR3 bases: TGTGCCAGCAAGGGACAGGGGGCGCGGTATGGCTACACCTTC.

The J gene is TRBJ2-7, the V gene TRBV28, with 7 bases identical to TRBD1. Germline CDR1 is MDHEN and CDR2 is SYDVKM. V lost 6 bases to trimming and J lost 5 bases; unmatched junction nucleotides: 7. The length of the CDR3 is 13 residues. The CDR3 DNA reads TGTGCCAGCAGCCTAGACAGGGACCACGAGCAGTACTTC. Translating gives CASSLDRDHEQYF. Combining the CDR3 with reference TRBV28 and TRBJ2-7 gives the whole variable domain DVKVTQSSRYLVKRTGEKVFLECVQDMDHENMFWYRQDPGLGLRLIYFSYDVKMKEKGDIPEGYSVSREKKERFSLILESASTNQTSMYLCASSLDRDHEQYFGPGTRLTVT.

This clone was seen a few times. In DNA, the CDR3 is TGTGCCAGCAGTTCTCCCGGGCAGCACCCTGAAGCTTTCTTT. Translated, it gives CASSSPGQHPEAFF. The chain uses TRBV28 and TRBJ1-1, with no clear D. Trimming removed 4 bases from V and 6 bases from J, with 15 bases in between. CDR3 size: 14 residues. CDR1 is MDHEN and CDR2 is SYDVKM in the germline V gene.

The chain combines TRBV28 with TRBJ1-5, with 10 bases aligning to TRBD1. This CDR3 has 16 residues. CDR1 is MDHEN and CDR2 is SYDVKM in the germline V gene. V was clipped by 5 bases and J by 10 bases; unmatched bases: 14. In DNA, the CDR3 is TGTGCCAGCAGTCGATCAGGGACAGGGGCAATCAGCCCCCAGCATTTT. This encodes CASSRSGTGAISPQHF.

About this clone: The same CDR3 is also encoded by other DNA sequences in this sample. The J gene is TRBJ2-7, the V gene TRBV18, with 13 bases identical to TRBD2. Per the germline V gene, CDR1 is KGHSH and CDR2 is LQKENI. The trim removed 1 base at V and 5 bases at J, leaving 2 bases unmatched. The CDR3 is 15 residues long. The chain's CDR3 is CASSPLGTSGNEQYF. CDR3 nucleotides: TGTGCCAGCTCACCACTTGGGACTAGCGGGAACGAGCAGTACTTC.

CDR3 DNA sequence: TGTGCCAGCAGCTTTTACGACCCAAACGTCGCAGATACGCAGTATTTT. This sequence encodes CASSFYDPNVADTQYF. The J gene is TRBJ2-3, the V gene TRBV5-5; D gene unclear. The CDR3 is made up of 16 amino acids. Germline values: CDR1 SGHKS, CDR2 YYEKEE (reference sequence). Trimming removed 2 bases from V and 4 bases from J, with 17 bases in between.

This chain links TRBV6-5 with TRBJ2-7; perhaps TRBD2 as D (6 bases). Germline lookup yields CDR1 MNHEY and CDR2 SVGAGI. V was clipped by 2 bases and J by 6 bases, with 11 bases between them. The CDR3 is made up of 13 amino acids. This chain's CDR3 is CASSYAGQGEQYF. The CDR3 coding sequence is TGTGCCAGCAGTTACGCGGGGCAGGGCGAGCAGTACTTC.

This chain joins TRBV25-1 and TRBJ2-7; D ambiguous. CDR3 size: 12 residues. The V end lost 2 bases, the J end lost 7 bases, and 9 bases lay between the germline ends. Germline V gene sequence: CDR1 MGHDK, CDR2 SYGVNS. The CDR3 loop is CASSEDTLEQYF. CDR3 coding DNA: TGTGCCAGCAGTGAAGACACCCTGGAGCAGTACTTC.

The gene calls are TRBV18 and TRBJ1-1; D uncertain. V was trimmed by 2 bases and J by 1 base, leaving 5 bases between them. Germline assignment: CDR1 KGHSH and CDR2 LQKENI. The CDR3 covers 13 residues. The CDR3 spells CASSPIPNTEAFF. The CDR3 region has the DNA TGTGCCAGCTCACCAATTCCGAACACTGAAGCTTTCTTT.

There are a few counts of this clone. The CDR3 spells CASSARQGTNYNSPLHF. CDR3 nucleotides: TGTGCCAGCTCAGCCCGACAGGGGACTAACTATAATTCACCCCTCCACTTT. The J gene is TRBJ1-6, the V gene TRBV18, with 8 bases aligning to TRBD1. V dropped 5 bases and J dropped 3; count of bases not matched to a gene: 9. The length of the CDR3 is 17 residues. Germline values: CDR1 KGHSH, CDR2 LQKENI.

This chain links TRBV30 with TRBJ1-1; D is perhaps TRBD1 (6 bases). Trimming removed 8 bases from V and 8 bases from J, with 15 bases in between. The germline CDR1 and CDR2 sequences are GTSNPN and SVGIG (reference sequence). The CDR3 is 11 amino acids. CDR3 nucleotides: TGTGCCGGACACAGGGCGGTCGAAGCTTTCTTT. It codes for CAGHRAVEAFF.

This clone was recorded a few times. The chain uses TRBV11-2 and TRBJ2-1, with D perhaps TRBD1 (6 bases). CDR3 length: 14 residues. The germline CDR1 and CDR2 sequences are SGHAT and FQNNGV. V lost 1 base and J lost 8, with 12 bases in between. The CDR3 sequence is CASSLVGTQDEQFF. The CDR3 DNA follows: TGTGCCAGCAGCTTAGTCGGGACACAGGATGAGCAGTTCTTC.

CDR3 in DNA: TGCGCCAGCAGTGAGTGGGCGGGAATCAAAAACATTCAGTACTTC. It encodes CASSEWAGIKNIQYF. The chain combines TRBV10-2 with TRBJ2-4; D is perhaps TRBD2 (6 bases). The CDR3 sequence is 15 residues long. Germline V gene lookup returns CDR1 WSHSY and CDR2 SAAADI. V was cut by 1 base and J by 3 bases, with 10 bases left in between.

The V and J genes are TRBV6-1 and TRBJ1-6; a weak D match, TRBD1 (5 bases). The CDR3 sequence is 17 residues long. V lost 4 bases to trimming and J lost 7 bases, with 20 bases between them. Germline V gene sequence: CDR1 MNHNS, CDR2 SASEGT. CDR3 DNA sequence: TGTGCCAGCAGTGGAGCCGGAGGAAGGGGAGGGAATTCACCCCTCCACTTT. As protein: CASSGAGGRGGNSPLHF.